These T cell receptor beta chains were read from a single sample in a study of control samples from healthy donors and cancer patients. Profiled with immunoSEQ multiplex PCR; TCRdb holds only in-frame clones, not every one. The data hold 90,000 or so clones, with about 89% observed a single time. Sequencing was done on a sample of PBMCs. The receptors originated from a woman between 50 and 59 years old with colorectal cancer. CDR3s leave out the opening cysteine and the closing phenylalanine or tryptophan. Expanded clones get a size class; other rows say once, few or many, or leave the size out.

CDR3aa,abundance,v_gene,j_gene
ASSESQRGGTQY,-,TRBV10-2,TRBJ2-3
ASSPRTGGTYNEQF,-,TRBV9,TRBJ2-1
ASSLVLTYGYT,-,TRBV5-5,TRBJ1-2
ASSMQGASYNEQF,-,TRBV19,TRBJ2-1
ASRTTGGGSYT,-,TRBV28,TRBJ1-2
ASSVTGDRANEQF,-,TRBV6-5,TRBJ2-1
ASSLGTVHEGIQY,-,TRBV5-1,TRBJ2-4
ASSFGGGTEAF,-,TRBV5-4,TRBJ1-1
AWSPVGGYTEAF,few,TRBV30,TRBJ1-1
ASRGAGGSNEQF,few,TRBV9,TRBJ2-1
ASSQEFASGTQADTQY,-,TRBV3-1/TRBV3-2,TRBJ2-3
ASSVSLGNDNEKLF,-,TRBV9,TRBJ1-4
ASTPGQGIGETQY,-,TRBV25-1,TRBJ2-5
ASRWDREATGELF,-,TRBV6-5,TRBJ2-2
AISEPEPGQGVDEQF,-,TRBV10-3,TRBJ2-1
ASSFQGGTDTQY,-,TRBV5-8,TRBJ2-3
ASSFGGDTDTQY,-,TRBV7-2,TRBJ2-3
ASSRGRTGAPTGANVLT,-,TRBV28,TRBJ2-6
AWSYKGGDQPQH,-,TRBV30,TRBJ1-5
ASSQDRQNTEAF,-,TRBV14,TRBJ1-1
ASSIQGAPEAF,-,TRBV6-2/TRBV6-3,TRBJ1-1
AISEFVLGSYGYT,-,TRBV10-3,TRBJ1-2
ASSRGGGGTEAF,-,TRBV3-1/TRBV3-2,TRBJ1-1
ASSLSGGSPGELF,-,TRBV9,TRBJ2-2
ASSPQQGNYGYT,-,TRBV6-5,TRBJ1-2
ASSDDRGNQPQH,-,TRBV6-2/TRBV6-3,TRBJ1-5
ASSPDPGTRAKNIQY,once,TRBV6-6,TRBJ2-4
ASSTGQNTGELF,few,TRBV28,TRBJ2-2
ASSQGAYSQPQH,-,TRBV3-1/TRBV3-2,TRBJ1-5
ASSRGGTGANVLT,-,TRBV6-5,TRBJ2-6
ATSDLGAGPTDTQY,-,TRBV24-1,TRBJ2-3
ASSQGQVGTDTQY,once,TRBV4-3,TRBJ2-3
ASSSTGDTGELF,-,TRBV5-1,TRBJ2-2
ASSVSETFLYGYT,-,TRBV9,TRBJ1-2
ASSPGTGYGYT,-,TRBV18,TRBJ1-2
ASRKSGTTEAF,-,TRBV12-3/TRBV12-4,TRBJ1-1
ASSYSKKGTEAF,-,TRBV6-5,TRBJ1-1
SARGGHEQF,-,TRBV20-1,TRBJ2-1
ATSDSGQGSTDTQY,-,TRBV24-1,TRBJ2-3
ASSRVGTLLTSYGYT,-,TRBV23-1,TRBJ1-2
ASSQDGAGSYGYT,few,TRBV3-1/TRBV3-2,TRBJ1-2
ASSQAGRNNSPLH,-,TRBV5-1,TRBJ1-6
ASSQTGGSYNEQF,-,TRBV4-1,TRBJ2-1
ASRANYGYT,-,TRBV28,TRBJ1-2
ASSPLGVSGGYT,-,TRBV4-2,TRBJ1-2
ASSPKTSGNTIY,-,TRBV7-2,TRBJ1-3
ASSSSYSNQPQH,-,TRBV19,TRBJ1-5
ASSHRRTHQETQY,-,TRBV11-3,TRBJ2-5
ASSQQGVGTTNYGYT,-,TRBV5-1,TRBJ1-2
ASSRGLGGELF,-,TRBV2,TRBJ2-2
ASRSPSGSNQPQH,-,TRBV19,TRBJ1-5
ASGRDGYT,-,TRBV6-5,TRBJ1-2
ASSPESGSGANVLT,-,TRBV4-3,TRBJ2-6
ASSSAGGENIQY,-,TRBV19,TRBJ2-4
ASSLFSPGGAYTEAF,-,TRBV27,TRBJ1-1
ASSLSPGTQETQY,-,TRBV5-1,TRBJ2-5
ASMGALLYGYT,-,TRBV19,TRBJ1-2
ASSKEQGSYAEAF,-,TRBV4-3,TRBJ1-1